This TCR beta chain was identified in a study of blood T cell repertoires in COVID-19. Study overall: T cells, B-cell-depleted T cells, or PBMCs supplied cDNA or gDNA.

The CDR3 spans 13 residues. The V gene lost 6 bases and the J gene lost 0 bases, with 9 bases spanning the gap. The germline gives CDR1 MNHNY, CDR2 SVGAGI (reference sequence). Per the original methods: From reference gene primer amplification, estimates of nucleated cell counts were derived. Generated by immunoSEQ multiplex PCR, the TCRdb table keeps only in-frame clones and is missing some. V, J and clone size are taken as reported in that table, and D and trimming were inferred from the DNA itself. This table has approximately 190,000 clones, roughly 85% appearing once. Sample: peripheral blood. This rearrangement joins TRBV6-6 to TRBJ2-7; D is unclear. The receptor was isolated from a woman between 25 and 40 years old with acute or convalescent COVID-19. The CDR3 bases are TGTGCCAGCAGCATGCTTAGCTCCTACGAGCAGTACTTC. It is translated as CASSMLSSYEQYF.